The T cell receptor beta chain under discussion was sequenced for a study of response to subunit inactivated influenza vaccine. Each CDR3 protein is one row after TCRdb ran MiXCR on the RT-PCR reads. The sample records a few hundred thousand distinct CDR3 sequences, 12% to 15% being singletons. CDR1 is SGHAT, CDR2 FQNNGV, per germline. The CDR3 consists of 14 residues. Trimming removed 3 bases from V and 5 bases from J, with 13 bases in between. This clonotype turned up a few times. This specimen was PBMCs from blood, taken 11 to 12 days after vaccination. V and J are TRBV11-2 and TRBJ2-5, with D possibly matching TRBD2 (5 bases). The source is a man over 45 who received an inactivated influenza vaccine. In nucleotides, the CDR3 is TGTGCCAGCAGCTTCACCCGGGGAATGGAGACCCAGTACTTC. It encodes CASSFTRGMETQYF.